The clone carrying this T cell receptor (beta chain) was recorded at least ten times. Its antigen is not known. This CDR3 contains 10 residues. CDR1 is DFQATT, CDR2 SNEGSKA, per germline (reference sequence). The TCRbeta library incorporated unique molecular identifiers. TCRdb re-called the PCR reads through MiXCR, storing one row per CDR3 protein. The sample carries about 97,000 distinct CDR3 sequences, under 7% recorded once. The sample comes from a study of T-cell reconstitution after alpha-beta-depleted transplantation in children. The study, taken as a whole, reports: The study reportedly traced alpha-beta T cells about two months after transplant to several hundred expanded graft clones. There were some patients whose high TCRbeta diversity at day 60 came from surviving recipient T cells and thymic progenitors. When one year had passed after transplant, most T-cell counts and diversity came from newly produced T cells.

Here the sequenced sample was PBMCs, mostly from graft donor cells, taken 60 days after TCRalphabeta/CD19-depleted stem cell transplant. The chain employs TRBV20-1 and TRBJ1-1; no clear D. The sequence derives from a female patient aged 2-10 years who had a stem cell transplant for Fanconi anemia, so the T cells may come from the graft donor. The CDR3 region is CRGGFTEAFF. In DNA form, the CDR3 reads TGCAGGGGTGGGTTCACTGAAGCTTTCTTT.